Listed below are T cell receptor beta chains from one sample, sequenced in a study of OX40 agonist ivuxolimab in advanced cancers. Repertoires were generated with immunoSEQ multiplex PCR, while TCRdb's copy carries only in-frame clones and drops some. This table has around 67,000 clones, 70% to 90% appearing once. The sample consisted of CD4+ or CD8+ T cells sorted from blood, taken in a trial of the OX40 agonist ivuxolimab. Receptors originate from an adult with an advanced solid tumor such as melanoma, head and neck, liver or kidney cancer. CDR3s include the opening cysteine and the closing phenylalanine or tryptophan. A D gene is named only where the DNA matches it firmly. Where a row states a size, it is once, few, many or the class of an expanded clone; other rows omit it.

TRBJ2-1,TRBV7-2,-,-,TGTGCCAGCAGCTTGGACAGCTACAATGAGCAGTTCTTC,CASSLDSYNEQFF
TRBJ1-1,TRBV7-8,-,-,TGTGCCAGCAGCTTAGGTTCGGGGCCGAACACTGAAGCTTTCTTT,CASSLGSGPNTEAFF
TRBJ2-7,TRBV5-1,-,few,TGCGCCAGCACCGGGCGAACAGGGAGGATTTCCGAGCAGTACTTC,CASTGRTGRISEQYF
TRBJ1-4,TRBV7-2,TRBD1,-,TGTGCCAGCAGCCCCGACAGGGCCGCTAATGAAAAACTGTTTTTT,CASSPDRAANEKLFF
TRBJ2-1,TRBV11-3,-,-,TGTGCCAGCAGCTCTATGGCCCTAAATTACAATGAGCAGTTCTTC,CASSSMALNYNEQFF
TRBJ1-1,TRBV6-5,-,-,TGTGCCAGCAGTTACTCTGGCCTTGAAGCTTTCTTT,CASSYSGLEAFF
TRBJ1-2,TRBV30,-,-,TGTGCCTGGAGTGTACTGCGAGGGGAAGGCTACACCTTC,CAWSVLRGEGYTF
TRBJ2-3,TRBV5-1,TRBD1,once,TGCGCCAGCAGCTTGGAAGGTCGGACAGGGGTTAGGGGGGATACGCAGTATTTT,CASSLEGRTGVRGDTQYF
TRBJ2-1,TRBV5-1,TRBD2,few,TGCGCCAGCAGCTTGGGCGGGAGTAGGTCTTACAATGAGCAGTTCTTC,CASSLGGSRSYNEQFF
TRBJ2-7,TRBV30,-,-,TGTGCCTGGAACGGAAATTCCTACGAGCAGTACTTC,CAWNGNSYEQYF
TRBJ1-1,TRBV7-9,-,-,TGTGCCAGCAGCTTAGTGTTGTCGCCCCGGGACATAAACACTGAAGCTTTCTTT,CASSLVLSPRDINTEAFF
TRBJ2-3,TRBV6-5,-,-,TGTGCCAGCGGTAGGGCATCTAGCACAGATACGCAGTATTTT,CASGRASSTDTQYF
TRBJ2-7,TRBV5-1,TRBD2,-,TGCGCCAGCAGCTTAGCGAGCGGGAGGGGCTCCTACGAGCAGTACTTC,CASSLASGRGSYEQYF